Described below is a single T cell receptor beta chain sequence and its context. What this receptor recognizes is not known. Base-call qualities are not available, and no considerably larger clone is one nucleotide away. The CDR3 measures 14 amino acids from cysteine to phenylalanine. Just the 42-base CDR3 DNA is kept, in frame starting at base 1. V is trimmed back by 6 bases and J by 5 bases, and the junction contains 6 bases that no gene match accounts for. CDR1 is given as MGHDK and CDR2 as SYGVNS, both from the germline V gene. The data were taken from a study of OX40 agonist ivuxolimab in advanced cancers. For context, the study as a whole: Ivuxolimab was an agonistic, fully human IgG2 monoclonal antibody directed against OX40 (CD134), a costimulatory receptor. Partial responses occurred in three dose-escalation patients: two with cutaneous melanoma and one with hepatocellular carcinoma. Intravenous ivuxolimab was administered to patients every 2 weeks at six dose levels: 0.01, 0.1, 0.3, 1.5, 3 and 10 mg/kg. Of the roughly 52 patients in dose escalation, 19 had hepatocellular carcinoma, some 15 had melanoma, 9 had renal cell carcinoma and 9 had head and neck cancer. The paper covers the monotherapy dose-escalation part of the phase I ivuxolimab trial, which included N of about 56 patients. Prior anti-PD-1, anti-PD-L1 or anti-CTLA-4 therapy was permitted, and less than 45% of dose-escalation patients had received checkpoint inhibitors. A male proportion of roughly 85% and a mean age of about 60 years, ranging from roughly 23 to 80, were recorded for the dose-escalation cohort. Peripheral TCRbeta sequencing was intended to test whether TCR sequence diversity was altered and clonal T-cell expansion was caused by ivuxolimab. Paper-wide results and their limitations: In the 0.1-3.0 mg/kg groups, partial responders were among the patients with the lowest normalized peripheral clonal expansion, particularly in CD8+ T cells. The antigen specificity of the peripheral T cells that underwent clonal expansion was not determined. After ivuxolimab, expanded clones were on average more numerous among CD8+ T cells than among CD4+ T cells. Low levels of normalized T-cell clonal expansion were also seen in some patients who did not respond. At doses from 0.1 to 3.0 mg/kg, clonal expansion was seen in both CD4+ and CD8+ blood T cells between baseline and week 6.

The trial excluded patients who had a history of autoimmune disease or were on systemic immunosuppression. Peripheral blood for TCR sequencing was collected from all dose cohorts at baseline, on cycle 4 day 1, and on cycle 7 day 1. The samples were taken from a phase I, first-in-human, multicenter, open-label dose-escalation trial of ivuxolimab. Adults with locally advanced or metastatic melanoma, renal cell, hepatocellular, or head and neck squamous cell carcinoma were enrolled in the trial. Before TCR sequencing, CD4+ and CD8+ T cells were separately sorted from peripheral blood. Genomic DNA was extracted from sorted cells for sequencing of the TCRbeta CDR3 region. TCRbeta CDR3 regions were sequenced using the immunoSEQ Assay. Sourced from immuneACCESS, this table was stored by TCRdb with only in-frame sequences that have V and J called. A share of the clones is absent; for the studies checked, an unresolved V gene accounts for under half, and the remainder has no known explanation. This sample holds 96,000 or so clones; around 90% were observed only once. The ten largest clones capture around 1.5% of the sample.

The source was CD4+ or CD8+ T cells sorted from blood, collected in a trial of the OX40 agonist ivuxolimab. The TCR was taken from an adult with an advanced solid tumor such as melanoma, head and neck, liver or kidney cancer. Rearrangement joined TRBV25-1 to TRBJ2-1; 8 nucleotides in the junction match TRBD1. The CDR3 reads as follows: CASRGDRSHNEQFF. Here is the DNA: TGTGCCAGCAGAGGGGACAGGTCACACAATGAGCAGTTCTTC.